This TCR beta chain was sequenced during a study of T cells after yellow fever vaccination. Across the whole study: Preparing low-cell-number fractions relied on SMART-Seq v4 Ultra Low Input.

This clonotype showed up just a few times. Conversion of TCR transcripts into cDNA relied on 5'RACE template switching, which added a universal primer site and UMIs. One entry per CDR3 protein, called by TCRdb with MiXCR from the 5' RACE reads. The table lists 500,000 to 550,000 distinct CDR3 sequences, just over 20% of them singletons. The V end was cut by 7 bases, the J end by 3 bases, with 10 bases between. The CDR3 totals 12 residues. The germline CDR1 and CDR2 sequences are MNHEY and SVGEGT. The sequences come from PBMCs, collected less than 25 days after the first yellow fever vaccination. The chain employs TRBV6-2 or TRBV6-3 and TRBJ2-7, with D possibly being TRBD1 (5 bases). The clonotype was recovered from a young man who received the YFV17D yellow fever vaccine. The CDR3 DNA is TGTGCCAGCAAAGGTCAGGGCTACGAGCAGTACGTC. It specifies CASKGQGYEQYV.